The 27 T cell receptor beta chains below were found in one sample sequenced in a study of T cell responses to AZD1222 COVID-19 vaccine. Assay used: immunoSEQ multiplex PCR; TCRdb lists only in-frame clones, some missing. Altogether approximately 120,000 clones are present, roughly nine tenths being singletons, with the ten largest covering 25% to 35%. Sequences were derived from peripheral blood, sampled on day 0 of AZD1222 vaccination. The receptors were gathered from an adult in good health.

The gene calls are TRBV11-3 and TRBJ1-4; 8 nucleotides align to TRBD1. Germline CDR1 SGHNT, CDR2 YENEEA. The CDR3 is made up of 13 amino acids. J was trimmed by 4 bases and V by 8 bases; bases with no gene match: 3. CDR3 sequence reads: CASSGGFNEKLFF. DNA of the CDR3: TGTGCCAGCTCAGGGGGCTTTAATGAAAAACTGTTTTTT.

The chain has TRBV2 and TRBJ2-7; 10 positions match TRBD2. The CDR3 length is 15 residues. The germline CDR1 and CDR2 sequences are SNHLY and FYNNEI. V trimming: 4 bases; J trimming: 2 bases; junction bases outside the gene matches: 5. In DNA form, the CDR3 reads TGTGCCAGCAGTGCTAAGCGGGGGGGCCCCTACGAGCAGTACTTC. Its protein product is CASSAKRGGPYEQYF.

This clone was recorded once. The chain employs TRBV12-3 or TRBV12-4 and TRBJ2-2; D is undetermined. With 6 bases removed from V and 4 bases from J, the gap between germline ends came to 9 bases. This CDR3 has 13 residues. The CDR3 reads CASSPKGTGELFF. The CDR3 DNA reads as TGTGCCAGCAGCCCGAAGGGCACCGGGGAGCTGTTTTTT.

CDR3 sequence reads: CASSLGTGSSGYTF. The CDR3 DNA reads TGTGCCAGCAGCTTAGGGACAGGGAGCAGTGGCTACACCTTC. The V call is TRBV7-2, the J call TRBJ1-2; 8 nucleotides align to TRBD1. V trimming: 1 base; J trimming: 7 bases; junction bases outside the gene matches: 5. The CDR3 is made up of 14 amino acids. CDR1 is SGHTA and CDR2 is FQGNSA in the germline V gene.

The rearrangement links TRBV7-9 to TRBJ1-1; D not certain. The CDR3 is made up of 13 amino acids. The V end was cut by 0 bases, the J end by 8 bases, with 10 bases between. Germline loops: CDR1 SEHNR, CDR2 FQNEAQ (reference sequence). The CDR3 region is CASSLATWQEAFF. The CDR3 DNA reads as TGTGCCAGCAGCTTAGCAACTTGGCAGGAAGCTTTCTTT.

The rearrangement uses TRBV5-1 and TRBJ2-1; 8 bases are a match to TRBD2. V was clipped by 2 bases and J by 8 bases; unmatched bases: 6. Germline CDR1 SGHRS, CDR2 YFSETQ. The CDR3 consists of 14 residues. CDR3 residues: CASSFPGLVYEQFF. CDR3 DNA sequence: TGCGCCAGCAGCTTTCCGGGACTAGTCTATGAGCAGTTCTTC.

The V call is TRBV2, the J call TRBJ1-5; possibly TRBD1 for D (6 bases). Germline CDR1 and CDR2: SNHLY and FYNNEI. The CDR3 contains 18 residues. V lost 5 bases, J lost 0 bases, and 20 bases lay in between. This CDR3 is CASSTPGRTADSNQPQHF. CDR3 in DNA: TGTGCCAGCAGTACCCCCGGTAGGACAGCTGATAGCAATCAGCCCCAGCATTTT.

This clone was observed a single time. The genes are TRBV19 and TRBJ2-7, with 7 nucleotides matching TRBD1. Losses at the gene ends were 6 bases for V and 2 bases for J; bases not matched to a gene: 10. The CDR3 contains 15 residues. Germline CDR1 and CDR2: LNHDA and SQIVND (reference sequence). CDR3: CASRPDDREPYEQYF. The CDR3 region has the DNA TGTGCCAGTAGGCCAGACGACAGGGAACCCTACGAGCAGTACTTC.

The rearrangement uses TRBV2 and TRBJ2-2; D remains ambiguous. The germline V gene encodes CDR1 SNHLY and CDR2 FYNNEI. Trimming stripped 1 base from V and 7 bases from J, with 10 bases between. The CDR3 runs 14 residues. CDR3 loop: CASSEGPLGGELFF. As DNA, the CDR3 is TGTGCCAGCAGTGAAGGTCCCCTCGGCGGGGAGCTGTTTTTT. The variable domain in full, completed from reference TRBV2 and TRBJ2-2, reads EPEVTQTPSHQVTQMGQEVILRCVPISNHLYFYWYRQILGQKVEFLVSFYNNEISEKSEIFDDQFSVERPDGSNFTLKIRSTKLEDSAMYFCASSEGPLGGELFFGEGSRLTVL.

The J gene is TRBJ2-1, the V gene TRBV6-1, with 11 bases fitting TRBD2. Germline CDR1 reads MNHNS; CDR2 reads SASEGT. V shed 0 bases, J shed 6 bases, and the junction held 7 bases outside the gene matches. This CDR3 is 17 amino acids long. The CDR3 DNA reads as TGTGCCAGCAGTGAAGCGTTAGCGGGGGGGCAACTCAATGAGCAGTTCTTC. Translated, it gives CASSEALAGGQLNEQFF.

V usage is TRBV3-1 (or the pseudogene TRBV3-2) and J usage is TRBJ1-6; TRBD1 matches 7 bases. V gave up 4 bases and J gave up 5 bases; unmatched junction bases: 5. Germline V gene data show CDR1 as LGHDT and CDR2 as YNNKEL (reference sequence). This CDR3 spans 15 amino acids. CDR3 nucleotides: TGTGCCAGCAGCCTTAGGACAGGCAATAATTCACCCCTCCACTTT. It translates to CASSLRTGNNSPLHF.

This sequence joins TRBV9 and TRBJ1-5, with D maybe TRBD1 (6 bases). Germline V lookup: CDR1 SGDLS, CDR2 YYNGEE. V shed 0 bases and J shed 0 bases, with 7 bases lying between them. The CDR3 spans 15 residues. The CDR3, as DNA: TGTGCCAGCAGCGTAGAGGGGGGTAGCAATCAGCCCCAGCATTTT. Its translation: CASSVEGGSNQPQHF.

This clone has only one observation. V gene TRBV7-9 combines with J gene TRBJ1-5; D is unclear. There are 12 residues in the CDR3. Germline lookup yields CDR1 SEHNR and CDR2 FQNEAQ (reference sequence). The germline V and J ends were trimmed by 6 bases and 10 bases, with 13 bases remaining between them. The CDR3 protein is CASSRGEEPQHF. Written as DNA, the CDR3 is TGTGCCAGCAGTCGTGGGGAGGAACCCCAGCATTTT.

This clone has a single count. This chain connects TRBV5-1 to TRBJ2-3; 14 positions match TRBD2. Germline V gene data show CDR1 as SGHRS and CDR2 as YFSETQ. This CDR3 contains 18 residues. After removal of 0 bases from V and 0 bases from J, the junction contained 3 bases not matched to a gene. This CDR3 reads CASSLGLAGGRSTDTQYF. The CDR3 nucleotides are TGCGCCAGCAGCTTGGGACTAGCGGGAGGGCGTAGCACAGATACGCAGTATTTT.

The chain uses TRBV5-1 and TRBJ1-1; 8 bases fit TRBD1. The CDR3 is 14 amino acids. J lost 1 base, V lost 6 bases, and 5 bases had no gene match. CDR1 is SGHRS, CDR2 YFSETQ, per germline. CDR3 coding DNA: TGCGCCAGCACCCTGGGACAGGCGAACACTGAAGCTTTCTTT. Translated: CASTLGQANTEAFF.

CDR3 amino acids: CASRQRNSYEQYF. CDR3 nucleotides: TGTGCCAGCAGACAGCGTAACTCCTACGAGCAGTACTTC. The V call is TRBV6-5, the J call TRBJ2-7; D gene ambiguous. Trimming pared 6 bases from V and 0 bases from J, leaving 9 bases between. The CDR3 spans 13 residues. The germline gives CDR1 MNHEY, CDR2 SVGAGI.

V usage is TRBV7-3 and J usage is TRBJ1-2; D is unclear. The CDR3 extends over 17 amino acids. Between the trimmed V and J ends, which lost 0 bases and 3 bases, there was a span of 17 bases. Per the germline V gene, CDR1 is SGHTA and CDR2 is FQGTGA. In DNA, the CDR3 is TGTGCCAGCAGCTTAACGGGATCGCCGGGGTTGGACTATGGCTACACCTTC. This sequence encodes CASSLTGSPGLDYGYTF.

The CDR3 reads CASSSTLGLQHF. The CDR3 DNA reads TGTGCCAGCAGTTCGACCCTGGGGCTCCAGCATTTT. The J gene is TRBJ1-5, the V gene TRBV12-3 or TRBV12-4, with a possible D match to TRBD1 (5 bases). The CDR3 is 12 residues long. The ends were cut back, 4 bases at V and 12 bases at J, with 13 bases in the middle.

The gene calls are TRBV2 and TRBJ1-1; D is perhaps TRBD1 (5 bases). CDR1 and CDR2 from the germline V gene are SNHLY and FYNNEI. The CDR3 is 14 amino acids. Trimming cost V 0 bases and J 7 bases, with 12 bases left between them. CDR3 region: CASSEALLGGEAFF. The CDR3 nucleotides read TGTGCCAGCAGTGAAGCGCTTCTGGGGGGTGAAGCTTTCTTT.

The rearrangement uses TRBV19 and TRBJ2-1, with D tentatively TRBD2 (6 bases). V was cut by 5 bases and J by 0 bases, with 11 bases left in between. Germline V gene data show CDR1 as LNHDA and CDR2 as SQIVND (reference sequence). CDR3 length: 15 residues. The CDR3 spells CASSYGRGSYNEQFF. In DNA, the CDR3 is TGTGCCAGTAGTTACGGGAGAGGCTCCTACAATGAGCAGTTCTTC. Variable domain in full (rest from reference TRBV19 and TRBJ2-1): DGGITQSPKYLFRKEGQNVTLSCEQNLNHDAMYWYRQDPGQGLRLIYYSQIVNDFQKGDIAEGYSVSREKKESFPLTVTSAQKNPTAFYLCASSYGRGSYNEQFFGPGTRLTVL.

This chain links TRBV3-1 (or the pseudogene TRBV3-2) with TRBJ2-1, with D unresolved. V lost 6 bases and J 5 bases, leaving 11 bases between the germline ends. Looked up from germline, CDR1 is LGHDT and CDR2 is YNNKEL (reference sequence). CDR3 length: 13 amino acids. CDR3 nucleotide sequence: TGTGCCAGCAGTAATAGAGCCAACAATGAGCAGTTCTTC. Encoded protein: CASSNRANNEQFF.

The chain uses TRBV5-1 and TRBJ2-3; maybe TRBD1 (5 bases). Germline loops: CDR1 SGHRS, CDR2 YFSETQ. V was trimmed by 3 bases and J by 6 bases, leaving 14 bases between them. This CDR3 spans 14 amino acids. CDR3 nucleotides: TGCGCCAGCAGCTCAGGGCAGGGTGGGGATACGCAGTATTTT. Protein sequence: CASSSGQGGDTQYF.

V is TRBV6-2 or TRBV6-3 and J is TRBJ1-6; D call uncertain. CDR1 is MNHEY and CDR2 is SVGEGT in the germline V gene. This CDR3 comprises 11 residues. V gave up 8 bases and J gave up 9 bases, with 8 bases separating them. The CDR3 DNA follows: TGTGCCAGCGGCCGGACTTCACCCCTCCACTTT. Translation: CASGRTSPLHF.

The V and J genes are TRBV15 and TRBJ2-7, with D unresolved. Trimming stripped 6 bases from V and 6 bases from J, with 9 bases between. CDR1 and CDR2 from the germline V gene are LNHNV and YYDKDF (reference sequence). This CDR3 has 11 amino acids. In DNA, the CDR3 is TGTGCCACCAGGTCTTGGGGCGAGCAGTACTTC. Amino acids: CATRSWGEQYF.

This sequence joins TRBV9 and TRBJ2-3; 10 nucleotides line up with TRBD2. The junction had 5 bases not matched to a gene; V was cut back by 0 bases and J by 1 base. Germline values: CDR1 SGDLS, CDR2 YYNGEE. This CDR3 is 17 amino acids long. DNA for the CDR3: TGTGCCAGCAGCGTAGTGGGGACTAGCGTCGGCACAGATACGCAGTATTTT. Translated, it gives CASSVVGTSVGTDTQYF. The entire variable domain, with the rest obtained from reference TRBV9 and TRBJ2-3, is as follows: DSGVTQTPKHLITATGQRVTLRCSPRSGDLSVYWYQQSLDQGLQFLIQYYNGEERAKGNILERFSAQQFPDLHSELNLSSLELGDSALYFCASSVVGTSVGTDTQYFGPGTRLTVL.

The count of this clone is one. The chain combines TRBV4-2 with TRBJ1-2; TRBD1 is a possible D gene (6 bases). The CDR3 contains 15 residues. Germline loops: CDR1 LGHNA, CDR2 YNFKEQ. V was pared by 0 bases and J by 7 bases, with 15 bases between. In DNA form, the CDR3 reads TGTGCCAGCAGCCAAGAGACAGGAATCCGCCGTGGCTACACCTTC. This translates into CASSQETGIRRGYTF.

The count of this clone is one. The chain employs TRBV28 and TRBJ1-3; 8 bases line up with TRBD1. The trim removed 4 bases at V and 2 bases at J, leaving 4 bases unmatched. Germline V gene lookup returns CDR1 MDHEN and CDR2 SYDVKM. The CDR3 totals 15 residues. CDR3 sequence reads: CASSSATGAGNTIYF. The CDR3 DNA reads TGTGCCAGCAGTTCCGCGACAGGGGCTGGAAACACCATATATTTT.